The 21 T cell receptor beta chains listed next were all sequenced from one sample in a study of blood T cell dynamics during melanoma immunotherapy. Clones were sequenced by immunoSEQ multiplex PCR, and TCRdb holds only the in-frame ones, with some missing. The profile shows about 7,600 clones, around nine tenths of them singletons. Stated time point: week 3, after first cycle of checkpoint inhibitor. The sample consisted of blood, taken from a patient treated with checkpoint blockade. The receptors originated from a human donor with melanoma.

The chain recombines TRBV28 with TRBJ1-1; 9 nucleotides agree with TRBD1. Germline trimming cut 3 bases from V and 2 bases from J; bases unmatched to any gene: 7. CDR1 MDHEN and CDR2 SYDVKM come from the germline V gene. The length of the CDR3 is 16 residues. The CDR3 sequence: CASSFLPGQGNTEAFF. DNA for the CDR3: TGTGCCAGCAGTTTTCTGCCGGGACAGGGTAACACTGAAGCTTTCTTT.

This clone was seen just once. The chain carries TRBV7-9 and TRBJ2-7, with TRBD1 identical over 9 bases. The CDR3 extends over 15 amino acids. CDR1 is SEHNR and CDR2 is FQNEAQ in the germline V gene (reference sequence). Trimming took 6 bases from V and 0 from J; bases not matched to a gene: 6. The CDR3 DNA reads as TGTGCCAGCAGTTCTAGGGACAGGGCCTCCTACGAGCAGTACTTC. It translates to CASSSRDRASYEQYF.

This clone occurred once. The V and J genes are TRBV5-1 and TRBJ1-2, with 9 bases lining up with TRBD1. In germline, CDR1 is SGHRS, CDR2 YFSETQ. The CDR3 runs to 13 residues. The trim removed 0 bases at V and 6 bases at J, leaving 0 bases unmatched. CDR3 protein: CASSLGDRDGYTF. The CDR3 bases are TGCGCCAGCAGCTTGGGGGACAGGGATGGCTACACCTTC.

The V and J genes are TRBV19 and TRBJ2-3; 13 bases agree with TRBD2. This CDR3 is 15 amino acids long. CDR1 and CDR2 (germline): LNHDA, SQIVND (reference sequence). With V trimmed by 10 bases and J by 5 bases, 9 bases remained unmatched. CDR3 sequence reads: CAISRTSGSLDTQYF. CDR3 bases: TGTGCCATCTCCAGGACTAGCGGGAGTCTAGATACGCAGTATTTT.

The J gene is TRBJ1-3, the V gene TRBV19; possible D gene TRBD1, 5 bases. Germline V gives CDR1 LNHDA, CDR2 SQIVND (reference sequence). Trimming stripped 6 bases from V and 0 bases from J, with 15 bases between. The CDR3 has 16 amino acids. As DNA, the CDR3 is TGTGCCAGTAGATCGAGGGACGGACGCTCTGGAAACACCATATATTTT. Translation: CASRSRDGRSGNTIYF. The whole variable domain, remainder taken from reference TRBV19 and TRBJ1-3, is DGGITQSPKYLFRKEGQNVTLSCEQNLNHDAMYWYRQDPGQGLRLIYYSQIVNDFQKGDIAEGYSVSREKKESFPLTVTSAQKNPTAFYLCASRSRDGRSGNTIYFGEGSWLTVV.

The rearrangement joins TRBV5-1 to TRBJ1-5, with a possible D match to TRBD1 (6 bases). V gave up 4 bases and J gave up 0 bases, with 14 bases separating them. This CDR3 has 16 amino acids. The V gene's germline CDR1 is SGHRS and CDR2 YFSETQ. The DNA of the CDR3 is TGCGCCAGCAGCCCACTGGGACAAGATAGCAATCAGCCCCAGCATTTT. This encodes CASSPLGQDSNQPQHF.

The chain links TRBV5-1 to TRBJ2-7, with D possibly matching TRBD2 (6 bases). V was trimmed by 4 bases and J by 7 bases, leaving 18 bases between them. Germline V gene sequence: CDR1 SGHRS, CDR2 YFSETQ. The CDR3 runs 14 residues. The CDR3 here is CASSVLTGSQEQYF. Written as DNA, the CDR3 is TGCGCCAGCAGCGTCTTGACCGGGAGCCAGGAGCAGTACTTC.

The J gene is TRBJ1-1, the V gene TRBV4-3; tentatively, D is TRBD1 (5 bases). The CDR3 runs to 15 residues. CDR1 and CDR2 (germline): LGHNA, YSLEER. The V and J ends lost 0 bases and 3 bases respectively, with 11 bases between them. CDR3 amino acids: CASSQDLGVYTEAFF. The CDR3 region has the DNA TGCGCCAGCAGCCAAGATCTGGGGGTATACACTGAAGCTTTCTTT.

The V gene is TRBV6-6, the J gene TRBJ1-5, with a tentative D call TRBD1 (5 bases). V lost 5 bases and J lost 6, with 8 bases in between. The CDR3 sequence is 12 residues long. Per germline, CDR1 MNHNY and CDR2 SVGAGI (reference sequence). Here the CDR3 reads CASSNTGQPQHF. Written as DNA, the CDR3 is TGTGCCAGCAGTAACACAGGTCAGCCCCAGCATTTT.

The J gene is TRBJ2-5, the V gene TRBV28; D might be TRBD2 (6 bases). The better agreement between TRBJ2-7 and the DNA end casts doubt on the J call. The CDR3 runs to 13 residues. Germline CDR1 MDHEN, CDR2 SYDVKM. This chain's CDR3 is CANSRGMAYEQYF. The CDR3 nucleotides read TGTGCCAACTCCCGGGGGATGGCTTACGAGCAGTACTTC.

This chain connects TRBV6-1 to TRBJ1-5; D is undetermined. This CDR3 is built from 14 residues. V was trimmed by 3 bases and J by 0 bases, leaving 6 bases between them. Looked up from germline, CDR1 is MNHNS and CDR2 is SASEGT. CDR3: CASSERFSNQPQHF. CDR3 nucleotide sequence: TGTGCCAGCAGTGAGCGGTTTAGCAATCAGCCCCAGCATTTT.

The rearrangement uses TRBV19 and TRBJ2-7, with D perhaps matching TRBD2 (6 bases). The CDR3 consists of 16 residues. V was pared by 7 bases and J by 1 base, with 20 bases between. From germline, CDR1 is LNHDA and CDR2 SQIVND (reference sequence). CDR3 DNA: TGTGCCAGTACCCCGTCTGGGGGGAAGGGATCCTACGAGCAGTACTTC. Its protein product is CASTPSGGKGSYEQYF.

The chain joins TRBV5-1 to TRBJ1-1; 7 positions agree with TRBD1. Trimming took 3 bases from V and 4 from J; bases not matched to a gene: 18. Germline CDR1 is SGHRS and CDR2 is YFSETQ. The CDR3 is made up of 18 amino acids. CDR3 in amino acids: CASSSKGPTGIQGTEAFF. For the CDR3, the DNA is TGCGCCAGCAGCTCCAAGGGTCCGACAGGGATACAGGGCACTGAAGCTTTCTTT.

This sequence joins TRBV6-1 and TRBJ2-7; D gene unclear. V was clipped by 3 bases and J by 7 bases, with 4 bases between them. Germline CDR1 and CDR2: MNHNS and SASEGT. CDR3 length equals 10 residues. As DNA, the CDR3 is TGTGCCAGCAGTGATTGGGAGCAGTACTTC. It specifies CASSDWEQYF.

The chain combines TRBV11-2 with TRBJ2-7; TRBD1 matches 7 bases. The CDR3 runs 15 residues. CDR1 is SGHAT, CDR2 FQNNGV, per germline. V shed 3 bases and J 1 base; nucleotides not matched to a gene: 6. The chain's CDR3 is CASSLSTGWSYEQYF. In DNA form, the CDR3 reads TGTGCCAGCAGCTTGTCGACAGGGTGGTCCTACGAGCAGTACTTC.

This chain connects TRBV7-9 to TRBJ1-3; D call uncertain. The V end lost 0 bases, the J end lost 6 bases, and 12 bases lay between the germline ends. Germline loops: CDR1 SEHNR, CDR2 FQNEAQ (reference sequence). CDR3 length: 15 amino acids. CDR3 loop: CASSLAGQVLNTIYF. CDR3 nucleotide sequence: TGTGCCAGCAGCTTAGCTGGCCAGGTCCTAAACACCATATATTTT.

V is TRBV5-6 and J is TRBJ1-4; 7 bases align to TRBD1. The CDR3 has 18 residues. J lost 3 bases, V lost 3 bases, and 14 bases had no gene match. Germline V gene data show CDR1 as SGHDT and CDR2 as YYEEEE. CDR3 residues: CASSYRQGEVWANEKLFF. For the CDR3, the DNA is TGTGCCAGCAGCTATCGACAGGGAGAAGTTTGGGCTAATGAAAAACTGTTTTTT.

The chain links TRBV6-6 to TRBJ2-7, with a possible D match to TRBD1 (6 bases). Germline CDR1 reads MNHNY; CDR2 reads SVGAGI (reference sequence). V shed 1 base and J shed 2 bases, with 12 bases lying between them. This CDR3 region has 15 residues. CDR3: CASSYLTGPAYEQYF. DNA of the CDR3: TGTGCCAGCAGTTACTTAACAGGGCCCGCCTACGAGCAGTACTTC.

The chain is built from TRBV11-2 and TRBJ1-3, with D unclear. The CDR3 sequence is 12 residues long. Trimming stripped 4 bases from V and 5 bases from J, with 6 bases between. Germline V CDR1 and CDR2: SGHAT, FQNNGV. CDR3 in amino acids: CASSSDRNTIYF. CDR3 DNA sequence: TGTGCCAGCAGCTCCGACAGAAACACCATATATTTT.

The chain combines TRBV27 with TRBJ2-7, with 8 bases fitting TRBD2. Germline V lookup: CDR1 MNHEY, CDR2 SMNVEV (reference sequence). Unmatched junction bases numbered 8, after V lost 4 bases and J lost 3 bases. The CDR3 has 15 amino acids. For the CDR3, the DNA is TGTGCCAGCAGTTCCCCTCGGGAGGGATACTACGAGCAGTACTTC. Its protein product is CASSSPREGYYEQYF.

The sample holds one count of this clone. The rearrangement links TRBV7-2 to TRBJ1-2; D gene ambiguous. There are 16 residues in the CDR3. V lost 5 bases and J lost 0, with 16 bases in between. CDR1 is SGHTA, CDR2 FQGNSA, per germline. The CDR3 sequence: CASSLQWTVPNYGYTF. The CDR3 region has the DNA TGTGCCAGCAGCCTGCAATGGACTGTTCCTAACTATGGCTACACCTTC.